The 32 T cell receptor beta chains given below trace back to one sample, sequenced in a study of blood T cell repertoires in COVID-19. Profiled with immunoSEQ multiplex PCR; TCRdb holds only in-frame clones, not every one. The table lists a few hundred thousand clones, roughly 85% of them singletons, with over 4.5% in the top ten. The sequenced sample was peripheral blood. These receptors came from a man in his 60s who had recovered from COVID-19.

This chain uses TRBV3-1 (or the pseudogene TRBV3-2) with TRBJ2-1; 9 nucleotides line up with TRBD1. V gave up 0 bases and J gave up 9 bases; unmatched junction bases: 6. This CDR3 comprises 15 residues. The germline V gene encodes CDR1 LGHDT and CDR2 YNNKEL (reference sequence). The CDR3 nucleotides read TGTGCCAGCAGCCAAGATCCGGGACAGGGAGGTGAGCAGTTCTTC. Translating it yields CASSQDPGQGGEQFF.

The chain links TRBV2 to TRBJ1-6, with 9 bases fitting TRBD1. V shed 4 bases, J shed 9 bases, and the junction held 4 bases outside the gene matches. From germline, CDR1 is SNHLY and CDR2 FYNNEI. The CDR3 consists of 14 residues. The CDR3 DNA reads TGTGCCAGCAGTGTTACAGGGGGCTCTTCACCCCTCCACTTT. It encodes CASSVTGGSSPLHF.

This chain joins TRBV3-1 (or the pseudogene TRBV3-2) and TRBJ2-7; TRBD1 matches 9 bases. This CDR3 has 14 amino acids. Trimming took 3 bases from V and 6 from J; bases not matched to a gene: 6. Germline lookup yields CDR1 LGHDT and CDR2 YNNKEL (reference sequence). The CDR3 loop reads CASSHWDRVGEQYF. In nucleotides, the CDR3 is TGTGCCAGCAGCCATTGGGACAGGGTGGGCGAGCAGTACTTC.

The chain has TRBV30 and TRBJ1-1; 8 positions match TRBD1. From germline, CDR1 is GTSNPN and CDR2 SVGIG (reference sequence). This CDR3 contains 13 residues. Germline trimming cut 1 base from V and 5 bases from J; bases unmatched to any gene: 3. The CDR3 region has the DNA TGTGCCTGGAGTGAGGACAGGGCGACTGAAGCTTTCTTT. Its protein product is CAWSEDRATEAFF.

In DNA form, the CDR3 reads TGCAGTGCTAGTCCGGGACAGGGGTTTAAGGGCTACACCTTC. Translated, it gives CSASPGQGFKGYTF. This chain connects TRBV20-1 to TRBJ1-2, with 10 bases fitting TRBD1. The CDR3 covers 14 residues. From germline, CDR1 is DFQATT and CDR2 SNEGSKA (reference sequence). The J segment lost 8 bases and the V segment lost 3 bases, leaving 9 bases of the junction unmatched.

The chain couples TRBV5-4 to TRBJ2-2; TRBD1 matches 11 bases. This CDR3 region has 18 residues. Germline trimming cut 0 bases from V and 4 bases from J; bases unmatched to any gene: 8. Germline loops: CDR1 SGHNT, CDR2 YYREEE (reference sequence). The CDR3 is CASSLGKDRGLSTGELFF. CDR3 nucleotide sequence: TGTGCCAGCAGCTTGGGGAAGGACAGGGGGCTAAGCACCGGGGAGCTGTTTTTT.

Ten or more counts support this clone. The rearrangement uses TRBV29-1 and TRBJ2-2, with D perhaps TRBD1 (5 bases). The CDR3 is 14 residues long. CDR1 and CDR2 (germline): SQVTM, ANQGSEA. V gave up 4 bases and J gave up 2 bases, with 11 bases separating them. CDR3 DNA: TGCAGCGTTGGGACAATGGTAAACACCGGGGAGCTGTTTTTT. It encodes CSVGTMVNTGELFF.

This chain links TRBV21-1 with TRBJ2-1; no check of the table's D call, TRBD2, against the DNA was made. TRBV21-1 is recorded as a pseudogene. The CDR3 sequence is 20 residues long. The CDR3 is CATTDRAGTSGRAGVNEQFF. The CDR3 DNA sequence: TGTGCCACCACCGACAGGGCCGGGACTAGCGGGAGGGCGGGGGTCAATGAGCAGTTCTTC.

This clone has a single count. This chain links TRBV3-1 (or the pseudogene TRBV3-2) with TRBJ2-1; D not resolved. Trimming stripped 2 bases from V and 9 bases from J, with 8 bases between. The CDR3 runs 12 residues. The germline CDR1 and CDR2 sequences are LGHDT and YNNKEL (reference sequence). Here the CDR3 DNA reads TGTGCCAGCAGCCAAAGTAGCACTGAGCAGTTCTTC. Its protein product is CASSQSSTEQFF.

The sample holds one count of this clone. This sequence joins TRBV27 and TRBJ2-7; 9 bases align to TRBD2. CDR3 size: 17 residues. CDR1 is MNHEY and CDR2 is SMNVEV in the germline V gene (reference sequence). Trimming took 4 bases from V and 3 from J; bases not matched to a gene: 13. In DNA form, the CDR3 reads TGTGCCAGCAGTTCCCTCGCGGGGCGGGGGGGATACTACGAGCAGTACTTC. It is translated as CASSSLAGRGGYYEQYF.

The chain couples TRBV7-9 to TRBJ2-2; 9 positions agree with TRBD1. Germline CDR1 is SEHNR and CDR2 is FQNEAQ (reference sequence). The CDR3 covers 15 residues. V shed 4 bases and J 2 bases; nucleotides not matched to a gene: 2. This chain's CDR3 is CASSSDRGNTGELFF. The CDR3 DNA sequence: TGTGCCAGCAGCTCGGACAGGGGAAACACCGGGGAGCTGTTTTTT.

V gene TRBV27 combines with J gene TRBJ1-4, with D tentatively TRBD1 (6 bases). Germline V CDR1 and CDR2: MNHEY, SMNVEV (reference sequence). The ends were cut back, 5 bases at V and 5 bases at J, with 15 bases in the middle. This CDR3 comprises 15 residues. CDR3 protein: CASSKYRDGNEKLFF. CDR3 sequence (DNA): TGTGCCAGCAGTAAATACAGGGATGGGAATGAAAAACTGTTTTTT.

This chain joins TRBV29-1 and TRBJ1-1; D gene uncertain. This CDR3 has 10 residues. Trimming took off 8 bases at V and 5 bases at J, with 9 bases between the two ends. Germline assignment: CDR1 SQVTM and CDR2 ANQGSEA. CDR3 nucleotide sequence: TGCAGCCCCTCCGGGACTGAAGCTTTCTTT. Protein sequence: CSPSGTEAFF.

The V and J genes are TRBV7-2 and TRBJ2-3; 9 nucleotides align to TRBD1. The germline V gene has CDR1 SGHTA and CDR2 FQGNSA. The CDR3 is 14 residues long. After removal of 3 bases from V and 3 bases from J, the junction contained 1 base not matched to a gene. The CDR3 nucleotides are TGTGCCAGCAGCTTTGACAGGGGGACAGATACGCAGTATTTT. Its protein is CASSFDRGTDTQYF.

The rearrangement links TRBV11-2 to TRBJ2-1; 13 nucleotides line up with TRBD2. This CDR3 is 15 amino acids long. J gave up 10 bases and V 5 bases, and 8 bases lay outside the gene matches. From germline, CDR1 is SGHAT and CDR2 FQNNGV. The CDR3 reads CASSVTSGGALEQFF. The CDR3, as DNA: TGTGCCAGCAGCGTCACTAGCGGGGGGGCTTTAGAGCAGTTCTTC.

The rearrangement uses TRBV19 and TRBJ1-6; 8 bases line up with TRBD1. The germline V gene encodes CDR1 LNHDA and CDR2 SQIVND (reference sequence). With 7 bases clipped from V and 10 bases from J, the junction kept 6 bases outside the gene matches. The CDR3 is 13 residues long. DNA of the CDR3: TGTGCCAGTAATCAGGGGGCCGGCTCACCCCTCCACTTT. This translates into CASNQGAGSPLHF.

This chain joins TRBV7-3 and TRBJ2-1; TRBD2 matches at 8 bases. Trimming removed 5 bases from V and 7 bases from J; junction bases left unmatched: 13. The CDR3 is made up of 16 amino acids. The germline gives CDR1 SGHTA, CDR2 FQGTGA. The CDR3 DNA reads TGTGCCAGCAGCCTCCGGGGGGGCCTGGTGGGGAATGAGCAGTTCTTC. This codes for CASSLRGGLVGNEQFF. The whole variable domain, remainder taken from reference TRBV7-3 and TRBJ2-1, is GAGVSQTPSNKVTEKGKYVELRCDPISGHTALYWYRQSLGQGPEFLIYFQGTGAADDSGLPNDRFFAVRPEGSVSTLKIQRTERGDSAVYLCASSLRGGLVGNEQFFGPGTRLTVL.

This chain joins TRBV9 and TRBJ2-1; no firm D call. Per the germline V gene, CDR1 is SGDLS and CDR2 is YYNGEE. CDR3 length: 15 residues. The V and J ends lost 0 bases and 4 bases respectively, with 11 bases between them. CDR3 bases: TGTGCCAGCAGCGTAGTATCCCAGGCATACAATGAGCAGTTCTTC. This encodes CASSVVSQAYNEQFF.

The rearrangement links TRBV2 to TRBJ2-3; 7 bases agree with TRBD1. Unmatched junction bases numbered 11, after V lost 6 bases and J lost 2 bases. CDR3 size: 16 residues. Germline CDR1 and CDR2: SNHLY and FYNNEI. DNA of the CDR3: TGTGCCAGCAGCGCCCCGGGACAGCTATACACAGATACGCAGTATTTT. It yields the protein CASSAPGQLYTDTQYF.

The chain links TRBV2 to TRBJ1-4; TRBD1 matches 8 bases. In germline, CDR1 is SNHLY, CDR2 FYNNEI. The J segment lost 8 bases and the V segment lost 6 bases, leaving 11 bases of the junction unmatched. The length of the CDR3 is 15 residues. CDR3: CASSPDRVAGEKLFF. The CDR3 coding sequence is TGTGCCAGCAGCCCGGACAGGGTTGCTGGCGAAAAACTGTTTTTT. The entire variable domain, with the rest obtained from reference TRBV2 and TRBJ1-4, is as follows: EPEVTQTPSHQVTQMGQEVILRCVPISNHLYFYWYRQILGQKVEFLVSFYNNEISEKSEIFDDQFSVERPDGSNFTLKIRSTKLEDSAMYFCASSPDRVAGEKLFFGSGTQLSVL.

The sample holds a few counts of this clone. The chain combines TRBV7-2 with TRBJ1-1; D gene unclear. The CDR3 totals 14 residues. Germline CDR1 is SGHTA and CDR2 is FQGNSA. V shed 5 bases and J shed 5 bases, with 15 bases lying between them. The CDR3 is CASSNLQRTTEAFF. CDR3 sequence (DNA): TGTGCCAGCAGCAATCTACAGAGAACTACTGAAGCTTTCTTT.

The chain carries TRBV24-1 and TRBJ2-1; TRBD2 matches 11 bases. J was trimmed by 6 bases and V by 5 bases; bases with no gene match: 5. Per the germline V gene, CDR1 is KGHDR and CDR2 is SFDVKD. The CDR3 extends over 15 amino acids. The CDR3 loop reads CATSGLAGGLNEQFF. The CDR3 DNA follows: TGTGCCACCAGTGGGCTAGCGGGGGGCCTCAATGAGCAGTTCTTC.

The chain links TRBV5-6 to TRBJ1-6; 7 bases fit TRBD1. With V trimmed by 5 bases and J by 5 bases, 7 bases remained unmatched. CDR3 length: 15 amino acids. CDR1 is SGHDT and CDR2 is YYEEEE in the germline V gene. CDR3 DNA: TGTGCCAGCAGAAAGGGACAGCTAAATAATTCACCCCTCCACTTT. Translation gives CASRKGQLNNSPLHF. The complete variable domain, with remaining parts taken from reference TRBV5-6 and TRBJ1-6, reads DAGVTQSPTHLIKTRGQQVTLRCSPKSGHDTVSWYQQALGQGPQFIFQYYEEEERQRGNFPDRFSGHQFPNYSSELNVNALLLGDSALYLCASRKGQLNNSPLHFGNGTRLTVT.

This chain connects TRBV20-1 to TRBJ2-7, with 7 bases fitting TRBD2. Germline V gene data show CDR1 as DFQATT and CDR2 as SNEGSKA (reference sequence). After removal of 3 bases from V and 3 bases from J, the junction contained 20 bases not matched to a gene. The CDR3 is made up of 18 amino acids. CDR3 protein: CSASSPHEGRGWHYEQYF. DNA for the CDR3: TGCAGTGCTAGTTCTCCGCATGAGGGGCGGGGGTGGCACTACGAGCAGTACTTC.

V is TRBV6-6 and J is TRBJ2-1, with 11 bases that match TRBD2. Germline V gene data show CDR1 as MNHNY and CDR2 as SVGAGI (reference sequence). Unmatched junction bases numbered 6, after V lost 7 bases and J lost 7 bases. This CDR3 region has 14 residues. CDR3: CASKTSGGGNEQFF. In DNA form, the CDR3 reads TGTGCCAGCAAAACTAGCGGGGGTGGGAATGAGCAGTTCTTC.

This chain connects TRBV27 to TRBJ1-4, with D possibly matching TRBD1 (5 bases). Between the trimmed V and J ends, which lost 8 bases and 14 bases, there was a span of 18 bases. Germline lookup yields CDR1 MNHEY and CDR2 SMNVEV (reference sequence). The CDR3 has 12 amino acids. The CDR3 is CASSGGERRLFF. As DNA, the CDR3 is TGTGCCAGCTCCGGGGGGGAGAGGAGGCTGTTTTTT.

The chain links TRBV3-1 (or the pseudogene TRBV3-2) to TRBJ2-1, with D perhaps TRBD2 (6 bases). Germline V gives CDR1 LGHDT, CDR2 YNNKEL (reference sequence). The CDR3 is 15 residues long. V was trimmed by 4 bases and J by 0 bases, leaving 10 bases between them. The CDR3 loop reads CASSLSGLSYNEQFF. The CDR3 nucleotides read TGTGCCAGCAGCCTATCGGGACTCTCCTACAATGAGCAGTTCTTC.

V gene TRBV27 combines with J gene TRBJ2-1; 8 bases match TRBD2. After removal of 0 bases from V and 0 bases from J, the junction contained 4 bases not matched to a gene. CDR3 length: 17 residues. Germline V CDR1 and CDR2: MNHEY, SMNVEV (reference sequence). The CDR3 protein is CASSLSPSGSSYNEQFF. The CDR3 DNA is TGTGCCAGCAGTTTATCCCCCAGCGGGAGCTCCTACAATGAGCAGTTCTTC.

The chain combines TRBV5-1 with TRBJ2-6, with D possibly being TRBD1 (5 bases). The CDR3 contains 16 residues. V dropped 3 bases and J dropped 1 base, with 11 bases sitting between them. Germline CDR1 is SGHRS and CDR2 is YFSETQ. Here the CDR3 reads CASSSYQGSGANVLTF. For the CDR3, the DNA is TGCGCCAGCAGCTCCTATCAGGGTTCTGGGGCCAACGTCCTGACTTTC.

The chain joins TRBV19 to TRBJ2-1, with no clear D. Germline V lookup: CDR1 LNHDA, CDR2 SQIVND (reference sequence). This CDR3 comprises 14 residues. Trimming cost V 0 bases and J 9 bases, with 12 bases left between them. The CDR3 DNA is TGTGCCAGTAGTATAGATGCGACTTTGAGTGAGCAGTTCTTC. It yields the protein CASSIDATLSEQFF.

Only one count was recorded for this clone. The V gene is TRBV15, the J gene TRBJ2-7; possibly TRBD1 for D (5 bases). V was cut by 0 bases and J by 0 bases, with 6 bases left in between. The CDR3 has 14 amino acids. Germline V gene sequence: CDR1 LNHNV, CDR2 YYDKDF (reference sequence). The CDR3 coding sequence is TGTGCCACCAGCAGAGACAGGGACTCCTACGAGCAGTACTTC. This encodes CATSRDRDSYEQYF.

This clone has a handful of counts. The V and J genes are TRBV4-1 and TRBJ1-5, with D unresolved. This CDR3 comprises 16 residues. Trimming shortened V by 2 bases and J by 0 bases, and 11 bases separated the two germline ends. Germline V CDR1 and CDR2: MGHRA, YSYEKL. CDR3 DNA: TGCGCCAGCAGCCAATCGGGGAGCTATAGCAATCAGCCCCAGCATTTT. It specifies CASSQSGSYSNQPQHF.